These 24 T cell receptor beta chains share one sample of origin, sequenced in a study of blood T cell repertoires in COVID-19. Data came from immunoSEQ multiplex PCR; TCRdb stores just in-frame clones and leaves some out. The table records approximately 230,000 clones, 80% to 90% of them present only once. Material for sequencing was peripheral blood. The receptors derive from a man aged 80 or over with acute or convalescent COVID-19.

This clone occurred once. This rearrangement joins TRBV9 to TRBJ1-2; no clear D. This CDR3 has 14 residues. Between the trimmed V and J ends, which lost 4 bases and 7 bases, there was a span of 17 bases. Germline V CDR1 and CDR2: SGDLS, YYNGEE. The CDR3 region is CASSREGTAGGYTF. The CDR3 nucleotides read TGTGCCAGCAGCCGAGAGGGTACGGCGGGTGGCTACACCTTC.

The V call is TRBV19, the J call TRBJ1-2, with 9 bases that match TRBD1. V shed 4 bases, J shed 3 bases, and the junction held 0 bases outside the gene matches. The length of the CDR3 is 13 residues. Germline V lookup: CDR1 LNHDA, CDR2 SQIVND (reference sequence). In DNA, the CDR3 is TGTGCCAGTAGTAGACAGGGGGACTATGGCTACACCTTC. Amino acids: CASSRQGDYGYTF. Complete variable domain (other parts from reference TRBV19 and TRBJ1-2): DGGITQSPKYLFRKEGQNVTLSCEQNLNHDAMYWYRQDPGQGLRLIYYSQIVNDFQKGDIAEGYSVSREKKESFPLTVTSAQKNPTAFYLCASSRQGDYGYTFGSGTRLTVV.

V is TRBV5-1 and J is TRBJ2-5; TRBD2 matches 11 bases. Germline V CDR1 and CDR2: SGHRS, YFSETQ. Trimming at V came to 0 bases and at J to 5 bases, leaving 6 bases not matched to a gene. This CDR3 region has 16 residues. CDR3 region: CASSLVTSGRSETQYF. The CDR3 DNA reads TGCGCCAGCAGCTTGGTTACTAGCGGGAGATCTGAGACCCAGTACTTC.

CDR3 loop: CASSEGTARNQPQHF. Written as DNA, the CDR3 is TGTGCCAGCAGCGAGGGGACAGCCCGCAATCAGCCCCAGCATTTT. This chain joins TRBV9 and TRBJ1-5; 7 bases are shared with TRBD1. CDR1 and CDR2 (germline): SGDLS, YYNGEE. The CDR3 has 15 amino acids. V lost 3 bases, J lost 2 bases, and 5 bases stayed unmatched.

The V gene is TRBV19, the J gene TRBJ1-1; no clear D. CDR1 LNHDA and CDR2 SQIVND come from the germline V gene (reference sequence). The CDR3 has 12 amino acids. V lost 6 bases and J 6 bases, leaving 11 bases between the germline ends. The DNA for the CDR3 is TGTGCCAGTAGCCCGAGGAGGGCTGAAGCTTTCTTT. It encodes CASSPRRAEAFF.

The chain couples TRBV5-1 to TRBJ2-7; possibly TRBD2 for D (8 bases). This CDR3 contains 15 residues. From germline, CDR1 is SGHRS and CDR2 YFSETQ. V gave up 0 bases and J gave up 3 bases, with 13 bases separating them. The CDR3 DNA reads TGCGCCAGCAGCTTGGTAGCGGGACAGCTCTACGAGCAGTACTTC. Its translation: CASSLVAGQLYEQYF.

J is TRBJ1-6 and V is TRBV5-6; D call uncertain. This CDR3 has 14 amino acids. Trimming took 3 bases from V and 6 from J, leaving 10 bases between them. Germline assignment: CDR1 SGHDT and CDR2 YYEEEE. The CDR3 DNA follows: TGTGCCAGCAGCTATAGCAAGTTTAATTCACCCCTCCACTTT. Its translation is CASSYSKFNSPLHF.

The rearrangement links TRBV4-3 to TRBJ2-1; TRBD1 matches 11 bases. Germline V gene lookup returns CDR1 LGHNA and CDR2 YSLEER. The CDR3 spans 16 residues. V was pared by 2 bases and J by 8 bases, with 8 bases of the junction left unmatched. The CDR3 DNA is TGCGCCAGCAGCCAAAGGACGGCGGGACAGGGGGATGAGCAGTTCTTC. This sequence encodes CASSQRTAGQGDEQFF.

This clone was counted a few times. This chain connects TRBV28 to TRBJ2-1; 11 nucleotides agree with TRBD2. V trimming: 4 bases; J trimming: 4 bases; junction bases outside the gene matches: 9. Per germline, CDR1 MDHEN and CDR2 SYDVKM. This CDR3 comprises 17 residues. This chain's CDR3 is CASSSSLAGGRYNEQFF. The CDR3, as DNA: TGTGCCAGCAGTTCTTCTCTAGCGGGAGGTCGGTACAATGAGCAGTTCTTC.

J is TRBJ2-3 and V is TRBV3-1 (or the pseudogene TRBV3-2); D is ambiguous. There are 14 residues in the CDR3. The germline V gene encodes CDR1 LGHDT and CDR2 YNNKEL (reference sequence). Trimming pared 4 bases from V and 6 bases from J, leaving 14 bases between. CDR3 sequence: CASSPGSRPDTQYF. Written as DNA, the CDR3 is TGTGCCAGCAGCCCCGGGTCCCGCCCGGATACGCAGTATTTT.

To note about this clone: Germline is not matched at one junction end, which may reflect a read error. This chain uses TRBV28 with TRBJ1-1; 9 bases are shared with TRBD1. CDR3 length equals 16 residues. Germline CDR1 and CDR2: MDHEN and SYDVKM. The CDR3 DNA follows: TGTGCCAGCAGTTTGGTAGGGACAGGGTCGAACGCTGAAGCTTTCTTT. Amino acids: CASSLVGTGSNAEAFF. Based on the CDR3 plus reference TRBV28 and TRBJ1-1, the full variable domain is DVKVTQSSRYLVKRTGEKVFLECVQDMDHENMFWYRQDPGLGLRLIYFSYDVKMKEKGDIPEGYSVSREKKERFSLILESASTNQTSMYLCASSLVGTGSNAEAFFGQGTRLTVV.

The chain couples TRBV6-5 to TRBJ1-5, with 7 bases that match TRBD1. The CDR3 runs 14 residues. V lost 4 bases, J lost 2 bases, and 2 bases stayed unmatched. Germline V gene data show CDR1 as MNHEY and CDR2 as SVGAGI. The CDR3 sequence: CASSSDRGNQPQHF. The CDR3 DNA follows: TGTGCCAGCAGTTCCGACAGGGGCAATCAGCCCCAGCATTTT.

CDR3: CASTLTGMNTEAFF. CDR3 DNA: TGTGCCAGCACCCTGACAGGGATGAACACTGAAGCTTTCTTT. The V call is TRBV6-5, the J call TRBJ1-1; 7 nucleotides agree with TRBD1. V was clipped by 7 bases and J by 0 bases; unmatched bases: 5. In germline, CDR1 is MNHEY, CDR2 SVGAGI. The CDR3 covers 14 residues.

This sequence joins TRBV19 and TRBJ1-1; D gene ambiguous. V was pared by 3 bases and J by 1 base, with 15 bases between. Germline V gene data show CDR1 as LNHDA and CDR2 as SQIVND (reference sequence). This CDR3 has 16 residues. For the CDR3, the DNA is TGTGCCAGTAGTATTCAGTTTGCGGCAGAGAACACTGAAGCTTTCTTT. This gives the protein CASSIQFAAENTEAFF.

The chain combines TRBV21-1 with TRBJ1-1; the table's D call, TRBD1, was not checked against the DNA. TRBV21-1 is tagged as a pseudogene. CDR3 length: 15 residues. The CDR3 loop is CASSKIDRDFTEAFF. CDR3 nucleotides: TGTGCCAGCAGCAAAATCGACAGGGATTTCACTGAAGCTTTCTTT.

This CDR3 is CASSITGGGTDTQYF. In DNA form, the CDR3 reads TGTGCCAGTAGTATCACAGGGGGCGGCACAGATACGCAGTATTTT. The rearrangement joins TRBV19 to TRBJ2-3; 9 bases line up with TRBD1. The CDR3 totals 15 residues. Looked up from germline, CDR1 is LNHDA and CDR2 is SQIVND (reference sequence). V shed 3 bases, J shed 1 base, and the junction held 2 bases outside the gene matches. Together with reference TRBV19 and TRBJ2-3, the CDR3 gives the full variable domain: DGGITQSPKYLFRKEGQNVTLSCEQNLNHDAMYWYRQDPGQGLRLIYYSQIVNDFQKGDIAEGYSVSREKKESFPLTVTSAQKNPTAFYLCASSITGGGTDTQYFGPGTRLTVL.

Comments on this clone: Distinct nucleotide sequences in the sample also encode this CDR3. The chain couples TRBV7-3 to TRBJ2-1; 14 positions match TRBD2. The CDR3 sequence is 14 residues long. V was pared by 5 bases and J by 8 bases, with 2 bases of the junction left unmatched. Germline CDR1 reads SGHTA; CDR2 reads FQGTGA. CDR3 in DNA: TGTGCCAGCAGCCAGGGACTAGCGGGAGATGAGCAGTTCTTC. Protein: CASSQGLAGDEQFF.

CDR3 bases: TGTGCCAGCAGCTCGGGACAGGACTATGGCTACACCTTC. Translating it yields CASSSGQDYGYTF. The chain employs TRBV5-8 and TRBJ1-2; 8 bases are a match to TRBD1. Trimming took 3 bases from V and 3 from J; bases not matched to a gene: 1. There are 13 residues in the CDR3. CDR1 SGHTS and CDR2 YDEGEE come from the germline V gene. Looking up the rest from reference TRBV5-8 and TRBJ1-2 gives the full variable domain: EAGVTQSPTHLIKTRGQQATLRCSPISGHTSVYWYQQALGLGLQFLLWYDEGEERNRGNFPPRFSGRQFPNYSSELNVNALELEDSALYLCASSSGQDYGYTFGSGTRLTVV.

CDR3 sequence reads: CASSNSLLDSPLHF. The CDR3 region has the DNA TGTGCCAGCAGTAATTCCCTCTTAGATTCACCCCTCCACTTT. The rearrangement joins TRBV6-5 to TRBJ1-6; D gene unclear. Trimming removed 5 bases at V and 8 bases at J, with 13 bases between. Per the germline V gene, CDR1 is MNHEY and CDR2 is SVGAGI. This CDR3 region has 14 residues.

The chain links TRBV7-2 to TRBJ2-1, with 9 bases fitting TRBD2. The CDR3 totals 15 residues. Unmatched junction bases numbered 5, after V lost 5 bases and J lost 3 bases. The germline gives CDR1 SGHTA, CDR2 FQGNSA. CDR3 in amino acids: CASSATSGFYNEQFF. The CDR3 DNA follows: TGTGCCAGCAGCGCAACTAGCGGGTTCTACAATGAGCAGTTCTTC.

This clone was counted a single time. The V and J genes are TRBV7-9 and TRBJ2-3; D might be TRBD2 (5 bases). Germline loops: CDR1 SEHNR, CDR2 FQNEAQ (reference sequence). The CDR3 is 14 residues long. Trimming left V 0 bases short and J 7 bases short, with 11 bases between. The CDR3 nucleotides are TGTGCCAGCAGCTTAGCGCCAGCGGCATATACGCAGTATTTT. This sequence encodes CASSLAPAAYTQYF. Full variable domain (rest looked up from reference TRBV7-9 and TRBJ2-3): DTGVSQNPRHKITKRGQNVTFRCDPISEHNRLYWYRQTLGQGPEFLTYFQNEAQLEKSRLLSDRFSAERPKGSFSTLEIQRTEQGDSAMYLCASSLAPAAYTQYFGPGTRLTVL.

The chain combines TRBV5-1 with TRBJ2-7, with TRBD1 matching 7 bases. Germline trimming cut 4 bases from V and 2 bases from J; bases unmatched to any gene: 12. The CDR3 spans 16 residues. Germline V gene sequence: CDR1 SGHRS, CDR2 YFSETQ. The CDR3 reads CASSPAFGTAAYEQYF. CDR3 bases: TGCGCCAGCAGCCCTGCATTCGGGACAGCCGCCTACGAGCAGTACTTC.

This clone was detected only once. The DNA for the CDR3 is TGTGCCAGCAGCGGAGGGGGGGGTCGCTATGGCTACACCTTC. This codes for CASSGGGGRYGYTF. The V gene is TRBV9, the J gene TRBJ1-2; D might be TRBD1 (6 bases). The CDR3 is 14 residues long. Trimming pared 3 bases from V and 4 bases from J, leaving 13 bases between. CDR1 SGDLS and CDR2 YYNGEE come from the germline V gene.

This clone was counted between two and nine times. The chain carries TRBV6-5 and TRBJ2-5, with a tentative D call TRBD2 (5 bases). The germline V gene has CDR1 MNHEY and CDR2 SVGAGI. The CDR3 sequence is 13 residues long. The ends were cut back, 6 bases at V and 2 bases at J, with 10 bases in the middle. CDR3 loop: CASRLPGQETQYF. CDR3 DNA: TGTGCCAGCAGGCTTCCGGGGCAAGAGACCCAGTACTTC.